These T cell receptor beta chains were read from a single sample in a study of human T cells and chemical hapten exposure. From the RACE reads, TCRdb called clonotypes with MiXCR, one entry per CDR3 protein. This repertoire shows 180,000 or so distinct CDR3 sequences, about 25% found once; its top ten account for roughly 2.5%. The sequenced sample was whole blood, obtained in connection with sensitization to the hapten diphenylcyclopropenone (DPC). The receptors were sampled from a woman in her thirties or forties with alopecia areata. Some clones in this sample may be carry-over from other donors' samples. Both conserved end residues are part of each CDR3. The order of the fields is clone size, D gene, V gene, J gene, CDR3 protein, CDR3 DNA. A D gene is named only where the DNA matches it firmly. The size of a clone is reported for some rows only, either as once, few or many, or as a class for expanded clones.

>many|.|TRBV29-1|TRBJ1-5
CSVEVRGSNQPQHF
TGCAGCGTTGAAGTGCGTGGCAGCAATCAGCCCCAGCATTTT
>.|.|TRBV5-6|TRBJ1-2
CASSFGTEERGYTF
TGTGCCAGCAGCTTTGGGACGGAAGAGCGAGGCTACACCTTC
>many|.|TRBV6-1|TRBJ1-1
CASSETAANTEAFF
TGTGCCAGCAGTGAAACGGCCGCGAACACTGAAGCTTTCTTT
>few|.|TRBV10-3|TRBJ2-1
CAISASGNEQFF
TGTGCCATCAGTGCGAGCGGGAATGAGCAGTTCTTC
>few|.|TRBV6-2/TRBV6-3|TRBJ2-5
CASSYSPGSRVGETQYF
TGTGCCAGCAGTTACTCCCCCGGGAGTCGAGTCGGAGAGACCCAGTACTTC
>.|.|TRBV10-3|TRBJ2-7
CAISDRMGLGYEQYF
TGTGCCATCAGTGACCGCATGGGTCTCGGCTACGAGCAGTACTTC
>.|TRBD1|TRBV20-1|TRBJ2-7
CSASYGQGIYEQYF
TGCAGTGCTAGTTACGGACAGGGGATCTACGAGCAGTACTTC
>few|TRBD2|TRBV5-4|TRBJ2-1
CASSPGTSPINEQFF
TGTGCCAGCAGCCCCGGGACTAGCCCCATCAATGAGCAGTTCTTC
>few|.|TRBV20-1|TRBJ1-2
CSASGGGFRSYGYTF
TGCAGCGCCAGTGGAGGGGGGTTCAGATCCTATGGCTACACCTTC
>.|.|TRBV29-1|TRBJ2-1
CSVEGDLSYNEQFF
TGCAGCGTTGAGGGGGACCTTTCCTACAATGAGCAGTTCTTC
>few|TRBD2|TRBV4-3|TRBJ2-1
CASSQDVNSGRGQFF
TGCGCCAGCAGCCAAGATGTAAATAGCGGGAGAGGTCAGTTCTTC
>few|.|TRBV27|TRBJ1-6
CASRLRGNYNSPLHF
TGTGCCAGCCGCCTCCGGGGGAACTATAATTCACCCCTCCACTTT
>.|.|TRBV28|TRBJ1-2
CASSSFLRVNYGYTF
TGTGCCAGCAGTTCCTTTTTGAGGGTAAACTATGGCTACACCTTC
>many|.|TRBV18|TRBJ1-1
CASSPTGVGAFF
TGTGCCAGCTCACCAACGGGGGTGGGAGCTTTCTTT
>few|.|TRBV3-1|TRBJ2-1
CASSQDYGQSNRFF
TGTGCCAGCAGCCAAGATTACGGGCAATCAAATCGGTTCTTC
>few|.|TRBV7-2|TRBJ2-7
CASSLGRIYEQYF
TGTGCCAGCAGCTTAGGGCGGATCTACGAGCAGTACTTC
>.|TRBD2|TRBV11-2|TRBJ2-1
CASSLDPGLAGRYNEQFF
TGTGCCAGCAGCTTAGATCCAGGACTAGCGGGTCGCTACAATGAGCAGTTCTTC